This T cell receptor (beta chain) was recovered during a study of metastatic and nonmetastatic thyroid tumors. This clone was seen many times. Treatment of any kind had been given to no patient before thyroid surgery. TCRdb reprocessed the PCR reads via MiXCR. The sample includes about 25,000 clones, 20% to 25% seen only once; the top ten take 4.4%. The CDR3 contains 14 residues. Unmatched junction bases numbered 3, after V lost 2 bases and J lost 6 bases. The V gene's germline CDR1 is SGHDT and CDR2 YYEEEE. The chain couples TRBV5-6 to TRBJ1-1; 11 bases map to TRBD1. The sequence was collected from a female donor with papillary thyroid cancer or a benign thyroid nodule (not recorded which). Some clones in this sample may be carry-over from other donors' samples. Material: adjacent normal tissue. The CDR3 sequence: CASSFPGQGAEAFF. Here the CDR3 DNA reads TGTGCCAGCAGCTTTCCGGGACAGGGGGCTGAAGCTTTCTTT.